The T cell receptor beta chain under discussion was sequenced for a study of T-cell memory formation after mild COVID-19. The wider study: Across donors, TCR clusters were largely donor specific.

General observations from the study: Prior to infection, memory already included some responding clones, suggesting cross-reactive memory joined.

UMIs and sample barcodes were carried by the TCR alpha and TCR beta cDNA libraries that 5'RACE produced using constant-segment primers. One entry per CDR3 protein, called by TCRdb with MiXCR from the 5' RACE reads. The repertoire holds about 310,000 distinct CDR3 sequences, more than 15% seen once, with 22% in the top ten. The germline V and J ends were trimmed by 3 bases and 4 bases, with 22 bases remaining between them. Germline assignment: CDR1 SGHDT and CDR2 YYEEEE. The CDR3 sequence is 17 residues long. Comment on this clonotype: Its matching antigen is unknown.

Input material: PBMCs or a T cell subset sorted from them (not recorded which). The rearrangement links TRBV5-6 to TRBJ1-1; a possible D gene is TRBD1 (5 bases). The source is a man aged 18 to 29 who had mild COVID-19 (a few samples of this study predate the infection). Cell type and time point are not known. The chain's CDR3 is CASSYQGSWIGGTEAFF. In DNA form, the CDR3 reads TGTGCCAGCAGCTATCAGGGATCCTGGATTGGGGGCACTGAAGCTTTCTTT.